This TCR beta chain was retrieved from a study of long-term antiretroviral therapy in people with HIV. The overall study: Collection dates of the earliest samples fall about a decade before the 2015 immediate-ART recommendation.

Concerning this clone itself: Its specificity is not known.

The study, taken as a whole, reports: Viral resistance, ART adherence and therapy changes all lacked available data.

immunoSEQ v3.0 was run at survey level. For every sample, sequencing targeted about 35,000-50,000 T-cell genomes. Using immunoSEQ multiplex PCR, the repertoire was profiled, and TCRdb retains in-frame clones only, with some absent. Among about 18,000 clones listed, about four fifths were seen once. Trimming left V 3 bases short and J 1 base short, with 1 base between. CDR3 length: 13 residues. Germline CDR1 reads MNHEY; CDR2 reads SVGAGI. The TCR originated in a man aged 18 to 30 with HIV. Sequenced here: unsorted PBMCs, sampled at the start of antiretroviral therapy, before treatment. The rearrangement joins TRBV6-5 to TRBJ2-6; D is ambiguous. In DNA form, the CDR3 reads TGTGCCAGCAGTTATTCTGGGGCCAACGTCCTGACTTTC. Its protein is CASSYSGANVLTF.